This is a list of T cell receptor beta chains from one sample in a study of tissue T cells after allogeneic stem cell transplantation. TCRdb keeps only in-frame clones here, not all; method: immunoSEQ multiplex PCR. Of around 25,000 clones in the sample, more than 80% were seen once. The source material was blood, sampled before transplantation. Every receptor here comes from a male donor at least 60 years old who later had graft-versus-host disease after an allogeneic stem cell transplant. Each CDR3 is given with its conserved first and last residue. Fields, in order: clone size, J gene, V gene, D gene, CDR3 DNA, CDR3 protein. The D gene is left open where the match is weak. Clone size is stated in some rows and not others, as once, few, many or a class when expanded.

>.|TRBJ2-6|TRBV5-6|.
TGTGCCAGCAGCCTTTTCGGGGCAGGGGGAGGATCTGGGGCCAACGTCCTGACTTTC
CASSLFGAGGGSGANVLTF
>.|TRBJ2-1|TRBV19|TRBD1
TGTGCCAGTAGTATAGGTTATCGACAGGGCTACAATGAGCAGTTCTTC
CASSIGYRQGYNEQFF
>.|TRBJ2-5|TRBV5-4|TRBD1
TGTGCCAGCAGCCGGGCGGGGACAGGGTTGTTTCGAGAGACCCAGTACTTC
CASSRAGTGLFRETQYF
>.|TRBJ1-2|TRBV6-1|.
TGTGCCAGCAGTGAAGGAGTAGGGTTTGGCTACACCTTC
CASSEGVGFGYTF
>.|TRBJ2-7|TRBV6-5|.
TGTGCCAGCAGTCCTTTGCAGAGTTCCTACGAGCAGTACTTC
CASSPLQSSYEQYF
>once|TRBJ2-2|TRBV7-9|TRBD1
TGTGCCAGCAGTGTCCCGGGACAGCGCACCGGGGAGCTGTTTTTT
CASSVPGQRTGELFF
>few|TRBJ2-3|TRBV5-1|.
TGCGCCAGCAGCTTGGGGAACAGGGAACCAGATACGCAGTATTTT
CASSLGNREPDTQYF
>.|TRBJ2-3|TRBV27|.
TGTGCCAGCAGTTTATCAATGTTTGCCTCAGGGACGCAGTATTTT
CASSLSMFASGTQYF
>.|TRBJ1-4|TRBV18|TRBD1
TGTGCCAGCTCGCTATTCCGGGACAGGGCGAATGAAAAACTGTTTTTT
CASSLFRDRANEKLFF
>.|TRBJ1-5|TRBV19|TRBD1
TGTGCCAGTAGCCTGACAGGGGAAGGCAACAATCAGCCCCAGCATTTT
CASSLTGEGNNQPQHF
>.|TRBJ2-1|TRBV4-3|.
TGCGCCAGCAGCCCCCGTTACGGCGATGAGCAGTTCTTC
CASSPRYGDEQFF
>.|TRBJ2-5|TRBV2|.
TGTGCCAGCAAATGGGGATACCAAGAGACCCAGTACTTC
CASKWGYQETQYF
>.|TRBJ1-3|TRBV12-5|.
TGTGCTAGTGGTGGTGCAGGGCCCATCTCTGGAAACACCATATATTTT
CASGGAGPISGNTIYF
>.|TRBJ2-5|TRBV5-1|.
TGCGCCAGCAGCTCCGGGGTTGTAGAGACCCAGTACTTC
CASSSGVVETQYF
>.|TRBJ1-1|TRBV7-8|.
TGTGCCAGCAGCTTACCCCCCCAGGGGATGAACACTGAAGCTTTCTTT
CASSLPPQGMNTEAFF
>.|TRBJ2-3|TRBV4-1|.
TGCGCCAGCCTACCACAGTGGTTGGTTGAATCTAGCACAGATACGCAGTATTTT
CASLPQWLVESSTDTQYF
>.|TRBJ2-1|TRBV7-2|TRBD2
TGTGCCAGCAGCTCTAGGACTAGCGGGAGGGCCTACAATGAGCAGTTCTTC
CASSSRTSGRAYNEQFF
>.|TRBJ1-1|TRBV7-8|.
TGTGCCAGCAGCTTACATAACAGGGCAACGGACACTGAAGCTTTCTTT
CASSLHNRATDTEAFF
>.|TRBJ1-4|TRBV18|.
TGTGCCAGCTCAACAGACATTGATGAAAAACTGTTTTTT
CASSTDIDEKLFF
>once|TRBJ2-3|TRBV24-1|.
TGTGCCACCAGCAGGGGTCTCCTCACAGATACGCAGTATTTT
CATSRGLLTDTQYF
>once|TRBJ2-7|TRBV5-1|TRBD1
TGCGCCAGCAGCCCTCCGGGCCCCCAGGGGGACGAGCAGTACTTC
CASSPPGPQGDEQYF
>.|TRBJ2-1|TRBV15|TRBD1
TGTGCCACCAGCCGCCCCGGGACAGGGAGGAATGAGCAGTTCTTC
CATSRPGTGRNEQFF
>.|TRBJ2-3|TRBV5-8|TRBD2
TGTGCCAGCAGCTTAGTCTTAGCGGGGGCCACAGATACGCAGTATTTT
CASSLVLAGATDTQYF
>once|TRBJ2-2|TRBV3-1/TRBV3-2|.
TGTGCCAGCAGCCCCCACATCCGGAACACCGGGGAGCTGTTTTTT
CASSPHIRNTGELFF
>.|TRBJ2-3|TRBV5-1|.
TGCGCCAGCAGCTACCTACTAGGACCTAGCACAGATACGCAGTATTTT
CASSYLLGPSTDTQYF
>.|TRBJ1-5|TRBV19|.
TGTGCCAGTGGGACTCGGACACGGCCCCAGCATTTT
CASGTRTRPQHF
>.|TRBJ1-3|TRBV18|TRBD1
TGTGCCAGCTCACCAGGGACAGTCTCTGGAAACACCATATATTTT
CASSPGTVSGNTIYF
>once|TRBJ1-4|TRBV19|TRBD1
TGTGCCAGTAGCCAAACAGGGGGCCGCGAAAAACTGTTTTTT
CASSQTGGREKLFF
>.|TRBJ2-3|TRBV3-1/TRBV3-2|TRBD1
TGTGCCAGCAGCCGGGCGACAGGGGGTTCCACAGATACGCAGTATTTT
CASSRATGGSTDTQYF
>once|TRBJ2-3|TRBV24-1|.
TGTGCCACCAGAGACACAGATACGCAGTATTTT
CATRDTDTQYF
>.|TRBJ1-3|TRBV9|.
TGTGCCAGCAGCGTACGGGCCAGCGGTTCTGGAAACACCATATATTTT
CASSVRASGSGNTIYF
>.|TRBJ2-1|TRBV2|.
TGTGCCAGCAGTGTAGCCGGGGCAAACTCCTACAATGAGCAGTTCTTC
CASSVAGANSYNEQFF
>.|TRBJ2-1|TRBV11-3|TRBD2
TGTGCCAGCAGCTTGGGCGGGGGGGCCGAAAAGTTCTTC
CASSLGGGAEKFF
>.|TRBJ2-5|TRBV20-1|.
TGCAGTGCGAGGGTGGAGACCCAGTACTTC
CSARVETQYF
>.|TRBJ1-1|TRBV6-1|.
TGTGCCAGCAGTGAACAGGGGAACATGAACACTGAAGCTTTCTTT
CASSEQGNMNTEAFF
>once|TRBJ2-1|TRBV27|TRBD2
TGTGCCAGCAGTGTCAGACTAGCGGGCGCCTACAATGAGCAGTTCTTC
CASSVRLAGAYNEQFF
>once|TRBJ2-1|TRBV6-5|TRBD2
TGTGCCAGCACCCCCAGAGTGGTAGCGGGTTTCCAGTTCTTC
CASTPRVVAGFQFF
>.|TRBJ1-2|TRBV3-1/TRBV3-2|TRBD1
TGTGCCAGCAGCCAACGTACAGGGGACTATGGCTACACCTTC
CASSQRTGDYGYTF
>.|TRBJ2-6|TRBV24-1|.
TGTGCCCCTCAGAACTCTGGGGCCAACGTCCTGACTTTC
CAPQNSGANVLTF